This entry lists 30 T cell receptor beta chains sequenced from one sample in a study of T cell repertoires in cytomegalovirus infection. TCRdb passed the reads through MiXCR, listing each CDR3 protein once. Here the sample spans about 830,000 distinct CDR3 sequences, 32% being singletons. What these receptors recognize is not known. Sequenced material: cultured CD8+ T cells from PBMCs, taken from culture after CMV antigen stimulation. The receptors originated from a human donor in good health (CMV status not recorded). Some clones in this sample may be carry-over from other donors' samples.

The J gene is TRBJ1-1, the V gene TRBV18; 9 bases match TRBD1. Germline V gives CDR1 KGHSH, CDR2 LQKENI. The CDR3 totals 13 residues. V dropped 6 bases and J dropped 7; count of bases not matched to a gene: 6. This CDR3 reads CASSARDRDEAFF. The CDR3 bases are TGTGCCAGCTCGGCCCGGGACAGGGATGAAGCTTTCTTT.

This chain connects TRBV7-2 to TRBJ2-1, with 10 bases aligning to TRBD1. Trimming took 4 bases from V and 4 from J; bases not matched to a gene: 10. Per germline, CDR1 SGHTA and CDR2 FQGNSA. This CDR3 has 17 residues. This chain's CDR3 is CASSWDIRTGGYNEQFF. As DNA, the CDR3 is TGTGCCAGCAGCTGGGATATTCGGACAGGGGGGTACAATGAGCAGTTCTTC. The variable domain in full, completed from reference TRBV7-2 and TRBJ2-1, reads GAGVSQSPSNKVTEKGKDVELRCDPISGHTALYWYRQSLGQGLEFLIYFQGNSAPDKSGLPSDRFSAERTGGSVSTLTIQRTQQEDSAVYLCASSWDIRTGGYNEQFFGPGTRLTVL.

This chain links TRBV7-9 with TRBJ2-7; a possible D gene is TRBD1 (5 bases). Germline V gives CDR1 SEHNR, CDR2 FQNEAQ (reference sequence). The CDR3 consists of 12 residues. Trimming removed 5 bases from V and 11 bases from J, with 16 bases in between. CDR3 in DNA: TGTGCCAGCAGCACCAGGACATCCATGAAGTACTTC. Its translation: CASSTRTSMKYF.

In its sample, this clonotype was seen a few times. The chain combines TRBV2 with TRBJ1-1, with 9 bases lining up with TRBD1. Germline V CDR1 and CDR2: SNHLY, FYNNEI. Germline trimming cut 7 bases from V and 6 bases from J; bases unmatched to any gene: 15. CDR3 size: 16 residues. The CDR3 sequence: CASISPGQGLDAEAFF. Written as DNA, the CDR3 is TGTGCCAGCATTTCCCCGGGACAGGGACTAGATGCTGAAGCTTTCTTT.

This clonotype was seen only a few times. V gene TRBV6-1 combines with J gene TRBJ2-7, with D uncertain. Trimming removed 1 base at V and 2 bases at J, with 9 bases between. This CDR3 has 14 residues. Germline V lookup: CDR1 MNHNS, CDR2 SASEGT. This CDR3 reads CASSEGPMPYEQYV. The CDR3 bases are TGTGCCAGCAGTGAAGGTCCAATGCCCTACGAGCAGTACGTC.

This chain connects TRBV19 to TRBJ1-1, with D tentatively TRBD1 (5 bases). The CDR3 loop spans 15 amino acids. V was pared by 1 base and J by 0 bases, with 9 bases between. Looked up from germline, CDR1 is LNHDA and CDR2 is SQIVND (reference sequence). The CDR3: CASSIGRTLNTEAFF. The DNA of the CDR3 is TGTGCCAGTAGTATAGGTCGGACACTGAACACTGAAGCTTTCTTT.

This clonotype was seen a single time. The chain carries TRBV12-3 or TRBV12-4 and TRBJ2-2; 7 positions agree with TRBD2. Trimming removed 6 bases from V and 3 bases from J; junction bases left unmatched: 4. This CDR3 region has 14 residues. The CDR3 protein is CASSRGEYTGELFF. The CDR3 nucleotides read TGTGCCAGCAGCCGGGGGGAGTACACCGGGGAGCTGTTTTTT.

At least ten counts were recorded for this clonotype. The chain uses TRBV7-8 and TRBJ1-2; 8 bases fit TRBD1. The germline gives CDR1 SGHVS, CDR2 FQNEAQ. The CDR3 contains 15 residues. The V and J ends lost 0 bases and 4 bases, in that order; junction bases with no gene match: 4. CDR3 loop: CASSLAGQGLYGYTF. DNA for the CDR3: TGTGCCAGCAGCTTAGCTGGACAGGGCCTCTATGGCTACACCTTC.

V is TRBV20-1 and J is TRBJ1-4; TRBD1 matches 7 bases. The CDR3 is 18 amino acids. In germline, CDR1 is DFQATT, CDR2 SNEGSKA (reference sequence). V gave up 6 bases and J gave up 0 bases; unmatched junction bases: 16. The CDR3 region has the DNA TGCAGTGCGATCGGGGACAGCTTACAGCCAGCAACTAATGAAAAACTGTTTTTT. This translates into CSAIGDSLQPATNEKLFF.

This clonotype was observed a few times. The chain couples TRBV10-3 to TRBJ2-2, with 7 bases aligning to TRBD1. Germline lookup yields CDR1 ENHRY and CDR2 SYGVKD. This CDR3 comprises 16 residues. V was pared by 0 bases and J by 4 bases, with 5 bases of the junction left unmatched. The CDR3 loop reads CAISESQRQGTGELFF. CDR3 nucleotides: TGTGCCATCAGTGAGTCTCAGAGACAGGGCACCGGGGAGCTGTTTTTT.

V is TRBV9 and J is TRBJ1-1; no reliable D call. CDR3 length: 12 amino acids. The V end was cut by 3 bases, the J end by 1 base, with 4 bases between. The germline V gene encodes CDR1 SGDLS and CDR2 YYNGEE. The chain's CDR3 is CASSASNTEAFF. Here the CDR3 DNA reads TGTGCCAGCAGCGCATCGAACACTGAAGCTTTCTTT.

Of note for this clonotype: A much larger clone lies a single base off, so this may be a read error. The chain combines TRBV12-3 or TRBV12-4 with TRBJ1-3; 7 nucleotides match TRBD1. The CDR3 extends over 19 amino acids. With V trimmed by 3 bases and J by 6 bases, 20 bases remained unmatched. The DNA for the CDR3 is TGTGCCAGCAGTTTCTTAATTGAGGGGGCTGAAATTGCCGTAAACACCATATATTTT. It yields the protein CASSFLIEGAEIAVNTIYF.

The CDR3 loop reads CASSESQGLNQPQHF. DNA of the CDR3: TGTGCCAGCAGTGAAAGTCAGGGCCTCAATCAGCCCCAGCATTTT. This chain links TRBV6-1 with TRBJ1-5, with TRBD1 as a possible D gene (5 bases). From germline, CDR1 is MNHNS and CDR2 SASEGT. Trimming removed 2 bases from V and 3 bases from J, with 11 bases in between. The CDR3 totals 15 residues.

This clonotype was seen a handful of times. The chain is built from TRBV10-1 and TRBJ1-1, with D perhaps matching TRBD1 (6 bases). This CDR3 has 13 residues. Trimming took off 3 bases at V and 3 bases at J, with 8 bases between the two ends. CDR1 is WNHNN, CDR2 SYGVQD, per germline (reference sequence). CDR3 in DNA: TGCGCCAGCAGTGAAGGGACACACACTGAAGCTTTCTTT. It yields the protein CASSEGTHTEAFF.

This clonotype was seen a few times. This CDR3 is CASRIRGPYEQYF. The CDR3 DNA is TGTGCCAGCAGGATCCGGGGTCCGTACGAGCAGTACTTC. The rearrangement uses TRBV2 and TRBJ2-7, with D tentatively TRBD2 (5 bases). Germline assignment: CDR1 SNHLY and CDR2 FYNNEI. The CDR3 length is 13 residues. V lost 6 bases and J 4 bases, leaving 13 bases between the germline ends.

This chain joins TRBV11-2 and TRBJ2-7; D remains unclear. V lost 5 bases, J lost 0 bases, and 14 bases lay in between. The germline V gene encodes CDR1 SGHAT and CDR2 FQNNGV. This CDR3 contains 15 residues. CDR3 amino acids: CASSIERSISYEQYV. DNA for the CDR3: TGTGCCAGCAGCATTGAACGCAGCATCTCCTACGAGCAGTACGTC.

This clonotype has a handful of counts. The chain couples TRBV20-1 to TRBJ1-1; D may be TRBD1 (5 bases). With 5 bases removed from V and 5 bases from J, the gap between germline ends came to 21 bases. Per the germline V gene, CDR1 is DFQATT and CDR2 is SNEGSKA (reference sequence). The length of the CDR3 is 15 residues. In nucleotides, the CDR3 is TGCAGTGCTCCCCGGGACCCGCCTGGGGAGACTGAAGCTTTCTTT. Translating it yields CSAPRDPPGETEAFF.

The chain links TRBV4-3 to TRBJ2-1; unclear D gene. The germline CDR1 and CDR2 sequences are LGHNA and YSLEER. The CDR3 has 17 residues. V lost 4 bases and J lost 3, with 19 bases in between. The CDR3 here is CASSPKGLKDLYNEQFF. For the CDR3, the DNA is TGCGCCAGCAGCCCTAAAGGCCTCAAGGACCTCTACAATGAGCAGTTCTTC.

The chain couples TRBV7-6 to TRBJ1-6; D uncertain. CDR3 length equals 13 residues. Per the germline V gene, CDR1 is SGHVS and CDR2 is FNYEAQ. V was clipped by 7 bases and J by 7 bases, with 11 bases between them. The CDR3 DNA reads TGTGCCAGCATGGAGGGAGTCAATTCACCCCTCCACTTT. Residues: CASMEGVNSPLHF.

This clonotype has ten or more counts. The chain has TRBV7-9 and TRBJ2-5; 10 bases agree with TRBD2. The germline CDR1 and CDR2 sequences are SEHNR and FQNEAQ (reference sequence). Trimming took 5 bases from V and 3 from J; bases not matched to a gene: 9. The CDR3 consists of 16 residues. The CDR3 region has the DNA TGTGCCAGCAGCATCTATCAAGCGGGGGGGAAAGAGACCCAGTACTTC. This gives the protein CASSIYQAGGKETQYF. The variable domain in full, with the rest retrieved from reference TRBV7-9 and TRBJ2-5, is DTGVSQNPRHKITKRGQNVTFRCDPISEHNRLYWYRQTLGQGPEFLTYFQNEAQLEKSRLLSDRFSAERPKGSFSTLEIQRTEQGDSAMYLCASSIYQAGGKETQYFGPGTRLLVL.

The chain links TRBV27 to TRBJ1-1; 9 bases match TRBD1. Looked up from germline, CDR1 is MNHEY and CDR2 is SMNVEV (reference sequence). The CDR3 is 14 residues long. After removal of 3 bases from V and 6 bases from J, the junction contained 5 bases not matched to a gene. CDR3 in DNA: TGTGCCAGCAGTTTTGGGACAGGGTCCGCTGAAGCTTTCTTT. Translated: CASSFGTGSAEAFF.

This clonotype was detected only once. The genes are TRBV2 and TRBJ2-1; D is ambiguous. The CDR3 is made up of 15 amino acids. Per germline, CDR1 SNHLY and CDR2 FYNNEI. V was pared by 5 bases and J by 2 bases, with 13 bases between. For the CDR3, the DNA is TGTGCCAGCAGTCGGGTAACCGGGCCCTACAATGAGCAGTTCTTC. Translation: CASSRVTGPYNEQFF.

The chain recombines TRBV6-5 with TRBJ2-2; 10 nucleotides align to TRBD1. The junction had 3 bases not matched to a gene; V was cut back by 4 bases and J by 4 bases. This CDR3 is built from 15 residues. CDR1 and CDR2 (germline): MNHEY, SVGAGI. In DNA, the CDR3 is TGTGCCAGCAGTTCGGGACAGGGGTTCACCGGGGAGCTGTTTTTT. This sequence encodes CASSSGQGFTGELFF.

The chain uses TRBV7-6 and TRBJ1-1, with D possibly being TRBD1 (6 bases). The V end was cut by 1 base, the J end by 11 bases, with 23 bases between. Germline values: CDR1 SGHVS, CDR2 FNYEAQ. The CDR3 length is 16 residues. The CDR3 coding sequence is TGTGCCAGCAGCTTAGGATATCAGGGGATTAGCATCGTGGCTTTCTTT. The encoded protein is CASSLGYQGISIVAFF.

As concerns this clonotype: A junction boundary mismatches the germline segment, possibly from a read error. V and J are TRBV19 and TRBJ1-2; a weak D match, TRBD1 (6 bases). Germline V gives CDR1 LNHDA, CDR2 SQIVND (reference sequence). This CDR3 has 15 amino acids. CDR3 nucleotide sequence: TGTGCCAGTAGAATAGCAAGGGACAACGCCTATGGCTACACCTTC. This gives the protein CASRIARDNAYGYTF.

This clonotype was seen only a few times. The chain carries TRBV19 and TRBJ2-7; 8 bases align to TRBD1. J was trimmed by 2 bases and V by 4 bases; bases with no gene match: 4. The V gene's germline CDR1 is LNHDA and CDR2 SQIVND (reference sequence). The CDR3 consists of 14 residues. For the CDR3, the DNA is TGTGCCAGTAGTACGCCGGACAGGGCCTACGAGCAGTACTTC. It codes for CASSTPDRAYEQYF.

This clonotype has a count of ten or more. CDR3 region: CASSPQGAGAYTGELFF. In DNA, the CDR3 is TGTGCCAGCAGCCCCCAGGGAGCGGGGGCGTACACCGGGGAGCTGTTTTTT. The chain joins TRBV7-3 to TRBJ2-2; TRBD2 aligns across 8 bases. V was clipped by 5 bases and J by 3 bases; unmatched bases: 11. CDR3 size: 17 residues. Germline V lookup: CDR1 SGHTA, CDR2 FQGTGA. The full variable domain, rest sourced from reference TRBV7-3 and TRBJ2-2, is GAGVSQTPSNKVTEKGKYVELRCDPISGHTALYWYRQSLGQGPEFLIYFQGTGAADDSGLPNDRFFAVRPEGSVSTLKIQRTERGDSAVYLCASSPQGAGAYTGELFFGEGSRLTVL.

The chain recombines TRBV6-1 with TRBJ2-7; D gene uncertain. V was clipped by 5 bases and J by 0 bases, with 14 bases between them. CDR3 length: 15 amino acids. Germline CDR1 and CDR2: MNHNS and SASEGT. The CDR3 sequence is CASSIVRSISYEQYF. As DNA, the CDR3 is TGTGCCAGCAGTATAGTTAGATCTATCTCCTACGAGCAGTACTTC.

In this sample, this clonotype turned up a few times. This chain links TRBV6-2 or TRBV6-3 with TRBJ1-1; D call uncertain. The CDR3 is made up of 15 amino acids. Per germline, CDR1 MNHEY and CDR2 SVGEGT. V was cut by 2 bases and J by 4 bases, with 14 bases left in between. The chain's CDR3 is CASSYGRGLITEAFF. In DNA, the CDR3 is TGTGCCAGCAGTTACGGGCGGGGATTGATCACTGAAGCTTTCTTT.

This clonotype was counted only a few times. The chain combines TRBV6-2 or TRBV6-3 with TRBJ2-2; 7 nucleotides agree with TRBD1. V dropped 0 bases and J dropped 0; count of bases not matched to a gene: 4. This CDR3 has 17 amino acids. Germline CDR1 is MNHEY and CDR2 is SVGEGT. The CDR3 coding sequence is TGTGCCAGCAGTTACTCGATCACAGGGGCGAACACCGGGGAGCTGTTTTTT. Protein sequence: CASSYSITGANTGELFF.